Following are 20 T cell receptor beta chains from one sample sequenced in a study of CD8+CD57+ T cells in acquired aplastic anemia. It was genomic DNA that served as the template for profiling TCR beta VDJ and CDR3. MiXCR was run by TCRdb on the reads, yielding one entry per CDR3 protein. The sample holds 400,000 to 500,000 distinct CDR3 sequences, 65% to 75% seen once. The sequenced material came from sorted CD4+, CD8+, or CD8+CD57+ T cells (not recorded which) from PBMCs. Source of these receptors: a human donor in good health, serving as a control.

As regards this clonotype: The conserved phenylalanine or tryptophan is not found at the CDR3 terminus, so this likely reflects a read error. This chain joins TRBV7-9 and TRBJ1-6; unclear D gene. Germline V gene sequence: CDR1 SEHNR, CDR2 FQNEAQ (reference sequence). This CDR3 is 13 amino acids long. The V end was cut by 3 bases, the J end by 9 bases, with 9 bases between. The DNA for the CDR3 is TGTGCCAGCAGCTTCTTGCCTGCTTCACCCCTCCACTAT. Translating it yields CASSFLPASPLHY.

The sample holds many counts of this clonotype. The chain combines TRBV30 with TRBJ2-7, with 7 bases matching TRBD2. Germline V gene data show CDR1 as GTSNPN and CDR2 as SVGIG (reference sequence). V lost 1 base, J lost 9 bases, and 0 bases stayed unmatched. The CDR3 extends over 10 amino acids. The DNA for the CDR3 is TGTGCCTGGAGTGGGGAGGGGCAGTACTTC. Translation gives CAWSGEGQYF. Drawing the rest from reference TRBV30 and TRBJ2-7, the complete variable domain is SQTIHQWPATLVQPVGSPLSLECTVEGTSNPNLYWYRQAAGRGLQLLFYSVGIGQISSEVPQNLSASRPQDRQFILSSKKLLLSDSGFYLCAWSGEGQYFGPGTRLTVT.

This clonotype was recorded at least ten times. The chain links TRBV7-2 to TRBJ2-5, with 13 bases that match TRBD2. Germline-derived CDR1 and CDR2 are SGHTA and FQGNSA. V trimming: 8 bases; J trimming: 4 bases; junction bases outside the gene matches: 4. The length of the CDR3 is 14 residues. CDR3 amino acids: CASQTSGGLETQYF. The CDR3 nucleotides are TGTGCCAGCCAGACTAGCGGGGGGTTAGAGACCCAGTACTTC.

The chain recombines TRBV5-6 with TRBJ1-1, with TRBD1 matching 7 bases. CDR3 length: 13 amino acids. After removal of 7 bases from V and 1 base from J, the junction contained 4 bases not matched to a gene. Germline V gene sequence: CDR1 SGHDT, CDR2 YYEEEE. The DNA for the CDR3 is TGTGCCAGCGGCAGGACAGGGAACACTGAAGCTTTCTTT. Protein: CASGRTGNTEAFF.

In the case of this clonotype: A junction end diverges from the germline sequence, so it may reflect a read error. J is TRBJ1-2 and V is TRBV20-1; D not resolved. Germline assignment: CDR1 DFQATT and CDR2 SNEGSKA (reference sequence). CDR3 length: 12 amino acids. CDR3 in DNA: TGCAGCGCTAGTCAGGCGAAAAACTGTTACACCTTC. It codes for CSASQAKNCYTF.

Concerning this clonotype: The germline gene is not matched at one end of the junction; a read error may be the cause. The gene calls are TRBV20-1 and TRBJ2-3, with no clear D. This CDR3 comprises 11 residues. The germline V gene encodes CDR1 DFQATT and CDR2 SNEGSKA (reference sequence). The CDR3 region is CSARYPVSKDF. DNA of the CDR3: TGCAGTGCTAGATACCCCGTCTCTAAAGATTTT.

For this clonotype: The germline gene is not matched at one end of the junction; a read error may be the cause. V is TRBV29-1 and J is TRBJ1-1; D uncertain. Per the germline V gene, CDR1 is SQVTM and CDR2 is ANQGSEA. The CDR3 extends over 14 amino acids. CDR3 coding DNA: TGCAGCGTTAACTGGCCGGCTATGACCACGGAGGCTTTTTTT. This sequence encodes CSVNWPAMTTEAFF.

The chain is built from TRBV6-4 and TRBJ2-1; D is possibly TRBD1 (5 bases). The closer fit of TRBJ2-5 to the DNA end suggests the J call may be wrong. This CDR3 is built from 13 residues. The germline V gene has CDR1 MRHNA and CDR2 SNTAGT. CDR3 residues: CASSGHRKETQYF. The CDR3 DNA reads as TGTGCCAGCAGTGGGCACAGGAAAGAGACCCAGTACTTC.

The rearrangement joins TRBV12-3 or TRBV12-4 to TRBJ2-7, with 9 bases aligning to TRBD1. The CDR3 consists of 16 residues. The J segment lost 5 bases and the V segment lost 6 bases, leaving 14 bases of the junction unmatched. The CDR3 spells CASRSPGQGNVDEQYF. CDR3 coding DNA: TGTGCCAGCAGGTCTCCGGGACAGGGAAACGTCGACGAGCAGTACTTC.

DNA for the CDR3: TGTGCCAGCAGCAGAGGGCAGGGGGCACGATGGCCCAGCCATTTT. It yields the protein CASSRGQGARWPSHF. The chain employs TRBV7-9 and TRBJ1-5, with 8 bases identical to TRBD1. The trim removed 5 bases at V and 16 bases at J, leaving 19 bases unmatched. The germline CDR1 and CDR2 sequences are SEHNR and FQNEAQ (reference sequence). The CDR3 consists of 15 residues.

V and J are TRBV19 and TRBJ2-7; D not certain. Between the trimmed V and J ends, which lost 4 bases and 2 bases, there was a span of 9 bases. This CDR3 comprises 13 residues. The germline V gene encodes CDR1 LNHDA and CDR2 SQIVND (reference sequence). CDR3 protein: CASSTGTTYEQYF. For the CDR3, the DNA is TGTGCCAGTAGTACGGGTACCACCTACGAGCAGTACTTC.

About this clonotype: Here the CDR3 omits its conserved ending phenylalanine or tryptophan, so a read error is the likely source. The DNA is omitted, as the CDR3 cannot be located on it reliably, and the CDR3 follows TCRdb's listing. J is TRBJ1-2 and V is TRBV7-2. The CDR3 comprises 13 residues, both ends counted. The germline gives CDR1 SGHTA, CDR2 FQGNSA. This CDR3 reads CASSLRSDGNTIY.

This CDR3 is CAGRGIYGYTF. Here the CDR3 DNA reads TGCGCCGGCAGGGGTATTTATGGCTACACCTTC. The V and J genes are TRBV20-1 and TRBJ1-2, with a tentative D call TRBD1 (6 bases). The CDR3 contains 11 residues. Germline V gene data show CDR1 as DFQATT and CDR2 as SNEGSKA (reference sequence).

J is TRBJ2-7 and V is TRBV6-6; unclear D gene. Trimming shortened V by 6 bases and J by 5 bases, and 17 bases separated the two germline ends. The CDR3 covers 14 residues. The germline CDR1 and CDR2 sequences are MNHNY and SVGAGI (reference sequence). This CDR3 is CASSPTSRFDEQYF. The CDR3 region has the DNA TGTGCCAGCAGCCCGACTTCCAGGTTTGACGAGCAGTACTTC.

The gene calls are TRBV25-1 and TRBJ2-5; perhaps TRBD1 as D (6 bases). Germline lookup yields CDR1 MGHDK and CDR2 SYGVNS. This CDR3 contains 13 residues. V was shortened by 6 bases and J by 5 bases, with 13 bases between the two germline ends. The chain's CDR3 is CASSSQGRETQYF. The CDR3 DNA reads as TGTGCCAGCAGCTCACAGGGAAGGGAGACCCAGTACTTC.

In the case of this clonotype: Compared with germline, one end of the junction differs, possibly owing to a read error. CDR3 amino acids: CASSREYGGVEQYF. CDR3 nucleotide sequence: TGTGCCAGCAGCAGAGAGTATGGTGGGGTCGAGCAGTACTTC. The genes are TRBV15 and TRBJ2-7; D call uncertain. CDR3 length: 14 amino acids. Germline loops: CDR1 LNHNV, CDR2 YYDKDF (reference sequence). Drawing the rest from reference TRBV15 and TRBJ2-7, the complete variable domain is DAMVIQNPRYQVTQFGKPVTLSCSQTLNHNVMYWYQQKSSQAPKLLFHYYDKDFNNEADTPDNFQSRRPNTSFCFLDIRSPGLGDTAMYLCASSREYGGVEQYFGPGTRLTVT.

Turning to this clonotype: Compared with germline, one end of the junction differs, possibly owing to a read error. The genes are TRBV5-5 and TRBJ2-3; tentatively, D is TRBD1 or TRBD2 (6 bases each). CDR3 length equals 16 residues. The germline V gene encodes CDR1 SGHKS and CDR2 YYEKEE (reference sequence). CDR3 DNA: TGCGCCAGCAGCAGGCAGCTATCGGGGGCGGCAGATACGCAGTATTTT. The encoded protein is CASSRQLSGAADTQYF.

This chain links TRBV11-2 with TRBJ1-2, with D perhaps TRBD1 (6 bases). Germline V CDR1 and CDR2: SGHAT, FQNNGV. V lost 2 bases and J lost 2, with 15 bases in between. The CDR3 sequence is 16 residues long. The CDR3 loop is CASSLLRGGANYGYTF. The CDR3 DNA reads TGTGCCAGCAGCTTATTGCGAGGGGGGGCAAACTATGGCTACACCTTC.

With regard to this clonotype: One end of the junction is discordant with germline, which a read error may explain. The V and J genes are TRBV7-6 and TRBJ2-7; maybe TRBD1 (6 bases). The CDR3 consists of 14 residues. Germline CDR1 reads SGHVS; CDR2 reads FNYEAQ. In DNA, the CDR3 is TGTGCCAGCAGCTTAGGACAGGCGGCAGATAAGCAGTATTTC. It is translated as CASSLGQAADKQYF.

The sample holds many counts of this clonotype. The gene calls are TRBV6-2 or TRBV6-3 and TRBJ1-5; maybe TRBD1 (5 bases). Germline CDR1 is MNHEY and CDR2 is SVGEGT. The CDR3 is 15 residues long. V was cut by 6 bases and J by 4 bases, with 16 bases left in between. The chain's CDR3 is CASSPRGQGNQPQHF. CDR3 DNA sequence: TGTGCCAGCAGCCCGCGGGGCCAAGGGAATCAGCCCCAGCATTTT.